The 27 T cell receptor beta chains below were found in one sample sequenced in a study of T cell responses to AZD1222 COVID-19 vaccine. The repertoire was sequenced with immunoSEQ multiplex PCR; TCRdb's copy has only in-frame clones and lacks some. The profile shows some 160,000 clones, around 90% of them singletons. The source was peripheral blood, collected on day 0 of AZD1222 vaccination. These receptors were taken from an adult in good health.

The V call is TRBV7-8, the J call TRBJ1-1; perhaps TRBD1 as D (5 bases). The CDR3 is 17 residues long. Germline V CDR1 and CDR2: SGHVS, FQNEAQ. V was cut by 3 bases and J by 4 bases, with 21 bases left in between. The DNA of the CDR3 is TGTGCCAGCAGCTTCTTAGGATCCGGGACCCTCGCCACTGAAGCTTTCTTT. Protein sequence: CASSFLGSGTLATEAFF.

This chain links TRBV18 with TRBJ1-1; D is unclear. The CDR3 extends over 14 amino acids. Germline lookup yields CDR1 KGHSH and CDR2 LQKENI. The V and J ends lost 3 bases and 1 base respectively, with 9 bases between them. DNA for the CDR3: TGTGCCAGCTCACCTGTTCAGTCGAACACTGAAGCTTTCTTT. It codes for CASSPVQSNTEAFF.

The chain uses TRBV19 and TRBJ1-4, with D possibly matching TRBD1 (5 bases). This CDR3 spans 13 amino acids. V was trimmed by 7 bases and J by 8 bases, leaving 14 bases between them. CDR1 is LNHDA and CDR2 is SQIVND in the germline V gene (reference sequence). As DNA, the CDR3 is TGTGCCAGTAACGGTTTCGGGGCCGAAAAACTGTTTTTT. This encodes CASNGFGAEKLFF.

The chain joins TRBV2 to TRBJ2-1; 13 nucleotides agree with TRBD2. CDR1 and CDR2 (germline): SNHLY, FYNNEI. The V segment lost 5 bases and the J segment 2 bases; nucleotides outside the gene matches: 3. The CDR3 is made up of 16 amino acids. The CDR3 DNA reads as TGTGCCAGCAGTCTGACTAGCGGGAGGCCCTACAATGAGCAGTTCTTC. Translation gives CASSLTSGRPYNEQFF.

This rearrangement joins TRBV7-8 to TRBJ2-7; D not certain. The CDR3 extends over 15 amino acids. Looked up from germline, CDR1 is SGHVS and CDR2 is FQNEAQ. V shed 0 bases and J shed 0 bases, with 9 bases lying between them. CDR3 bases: TGTGCCAGCAGCTTAGCGACCCCCGCCTCCTACGAGCAGTACTTC. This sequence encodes CASSLATPASYEQYF.

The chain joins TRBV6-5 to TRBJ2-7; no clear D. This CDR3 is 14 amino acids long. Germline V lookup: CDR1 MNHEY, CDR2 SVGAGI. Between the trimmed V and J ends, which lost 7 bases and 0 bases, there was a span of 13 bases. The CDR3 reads CASTSPSNSYEQYF. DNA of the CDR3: TGTGCCAGCACGTCCCCGTCGAACTCCTACGAGCAGTACTTC.

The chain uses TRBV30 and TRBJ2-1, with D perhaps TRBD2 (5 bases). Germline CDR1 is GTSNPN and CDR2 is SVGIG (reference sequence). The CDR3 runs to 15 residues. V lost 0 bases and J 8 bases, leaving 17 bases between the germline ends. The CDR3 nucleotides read TGTGCCTGGAGTGTCCCCCGGGAAATCATCCATGAGCAGTTCTTC. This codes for CAWSVPREIIHEQFF.

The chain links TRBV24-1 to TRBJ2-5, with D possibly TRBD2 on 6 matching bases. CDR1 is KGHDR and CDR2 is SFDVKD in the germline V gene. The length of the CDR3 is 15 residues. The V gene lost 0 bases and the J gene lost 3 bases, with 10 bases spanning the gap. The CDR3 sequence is CATSDLIGGKETQYF. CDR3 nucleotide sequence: TGTGCCACCAGTGATTTGATTGGAGGGAAAGAGACCCAGTACTTC.

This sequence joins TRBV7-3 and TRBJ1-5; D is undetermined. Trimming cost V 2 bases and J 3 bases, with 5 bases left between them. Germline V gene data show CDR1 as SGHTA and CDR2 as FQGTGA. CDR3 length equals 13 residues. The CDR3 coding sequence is TGTGCCAGCAGCTTAGGCCCCAATCAGCCCCAGCATTTT. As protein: CASSLGPNQPQHF.

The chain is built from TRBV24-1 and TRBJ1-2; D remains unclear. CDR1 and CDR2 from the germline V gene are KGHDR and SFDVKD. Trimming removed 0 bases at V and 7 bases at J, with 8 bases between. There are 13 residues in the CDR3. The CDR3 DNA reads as TGTGCCACCAGTGATTTGCAAACAAGTGGCTACACCTTC. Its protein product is CATSDLQTSGYTF.

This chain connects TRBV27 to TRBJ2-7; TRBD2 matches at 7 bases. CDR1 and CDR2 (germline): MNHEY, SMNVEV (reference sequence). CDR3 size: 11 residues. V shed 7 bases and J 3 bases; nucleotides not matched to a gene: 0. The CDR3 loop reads CASTSGYEQYF. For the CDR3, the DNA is TGTGCCAGCACTAGCGGCTACGAGCAGTACTTC.

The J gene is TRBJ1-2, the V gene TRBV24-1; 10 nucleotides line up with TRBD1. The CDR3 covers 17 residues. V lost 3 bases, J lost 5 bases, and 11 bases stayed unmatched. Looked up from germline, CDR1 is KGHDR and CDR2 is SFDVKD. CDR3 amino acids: CATSDPTAPGQGYGYTF. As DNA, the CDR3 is TGTGCCACCAGTGATCCAACAGCCCCGGGACAGGGGTATGGCTACACCTTC.

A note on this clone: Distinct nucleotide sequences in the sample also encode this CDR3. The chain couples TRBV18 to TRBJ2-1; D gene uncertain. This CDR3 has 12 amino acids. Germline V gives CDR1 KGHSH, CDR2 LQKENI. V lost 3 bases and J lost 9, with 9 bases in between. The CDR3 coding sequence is TGTGCCAGCTCACCCCCTGGACCTGAGCAGTTCTTC. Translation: CASSPPGPEQFF.

CDR3 region: CSASPGNNEQFF. CDR3 bases: TGCAGTGCTAGTCCCGGGAACAATGAGCAGTTCTTC. This chain connects TRBV20-1 to TRBJ2-1, with D possibly matching TRBD2 (5 bases). Germline V CDR1 and CDR2: DFQATT, SNEGSKA (reference sequence). The germline V and J ends were trimmed by 3 bases and 5 bases, with 8 bases remaining between them. This CDR3 region has 12 residues.

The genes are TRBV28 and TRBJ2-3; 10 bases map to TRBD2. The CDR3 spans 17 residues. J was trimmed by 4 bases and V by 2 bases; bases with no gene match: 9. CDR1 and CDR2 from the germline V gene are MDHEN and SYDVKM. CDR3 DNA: TGTGCCAGCAGTTTAATGGGTCTAGCGGGAGTGTCAGATACGCAGTATTTT. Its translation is CASSLMGLAGVSDTQYF.

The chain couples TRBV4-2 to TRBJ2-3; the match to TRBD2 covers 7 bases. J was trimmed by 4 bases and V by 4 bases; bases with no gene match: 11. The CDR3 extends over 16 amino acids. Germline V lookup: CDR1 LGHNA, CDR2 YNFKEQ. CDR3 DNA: TGTGCCAGCAGCCTTCGGGCCTCGGGGGGACCAGATACGCAGTATTTT. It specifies CASSLRASGGPDTQYF.

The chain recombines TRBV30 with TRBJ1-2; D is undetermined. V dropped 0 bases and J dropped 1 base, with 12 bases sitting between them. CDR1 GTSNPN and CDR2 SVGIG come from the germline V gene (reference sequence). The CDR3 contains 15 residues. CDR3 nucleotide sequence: TGTGCCTGGAGTGTAAGTTTCGGCAGTAACTATGGCTACACCTTC. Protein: CAWSVSFGSNYGYTF.

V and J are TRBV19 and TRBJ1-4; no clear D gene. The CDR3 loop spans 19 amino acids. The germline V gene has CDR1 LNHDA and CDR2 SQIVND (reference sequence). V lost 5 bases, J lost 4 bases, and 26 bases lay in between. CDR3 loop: CASSPLPDFPRGGNEKLFF. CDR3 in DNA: TGTGCCAGTAGTCCATTGCCGGATTTCCCCCGGGGAGGTAATGAAAAACTGTTTTTT. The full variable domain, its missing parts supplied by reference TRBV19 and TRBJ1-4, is DGGITQSPKYLFRKEGQNVTLSCEQNLNHDAMYWYRQDPGQGLRLIYYSQIVNDFQKGDIAEGYSVSREKKESFPLTVTSAQKNPTAFYLCASSPLPDFPRGGNEKLFFGSGTQLSVL.

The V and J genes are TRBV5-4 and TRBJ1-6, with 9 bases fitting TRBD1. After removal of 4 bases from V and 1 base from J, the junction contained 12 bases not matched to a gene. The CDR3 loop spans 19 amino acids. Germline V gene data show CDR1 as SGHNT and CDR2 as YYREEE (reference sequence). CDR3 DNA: TGTGCCAGCAGCCGAACATTCGGACAGGGGACGTCCTATAATTCACCCCTCCACTTT. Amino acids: CASSRTFGQGTSYNSPLHF.

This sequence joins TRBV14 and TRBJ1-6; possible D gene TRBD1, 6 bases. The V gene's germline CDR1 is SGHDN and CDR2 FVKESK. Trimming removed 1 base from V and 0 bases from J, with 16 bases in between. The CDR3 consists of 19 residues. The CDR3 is CASSQAGVMGSSYNSPLHF. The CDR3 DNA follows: TGTGCCAGCAGCCAAGCAGGGGTCATGGGTAGCTCCTATAATTCACCCCTCCACTTT.

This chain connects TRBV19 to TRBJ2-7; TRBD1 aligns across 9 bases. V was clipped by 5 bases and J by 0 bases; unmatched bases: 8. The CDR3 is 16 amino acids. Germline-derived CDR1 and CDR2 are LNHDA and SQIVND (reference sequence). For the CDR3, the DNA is TGTGCCAGTAGTCTTCGTTGGGGACAGGGCTCCTACGAGCAGTACTTC. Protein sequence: CASSLRWGQGSYEQYF.

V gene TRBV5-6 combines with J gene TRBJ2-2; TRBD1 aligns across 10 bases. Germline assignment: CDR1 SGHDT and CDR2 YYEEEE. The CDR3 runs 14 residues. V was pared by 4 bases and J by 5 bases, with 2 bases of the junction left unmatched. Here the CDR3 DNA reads TGTGCCAGCAGCGCGGGACAGGGGACCGGGGAGCTGTTTTTT. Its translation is CASSAGQGTGELFF.

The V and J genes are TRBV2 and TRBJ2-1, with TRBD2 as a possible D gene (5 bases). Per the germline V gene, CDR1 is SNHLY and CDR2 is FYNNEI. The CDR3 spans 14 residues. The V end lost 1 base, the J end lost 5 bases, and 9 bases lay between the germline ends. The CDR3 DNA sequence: TGTGCCAGCAGTGAAGGTGGGAGTAACAATGAGCAGTTCTTC. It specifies CASSEGGSNNEQFF.

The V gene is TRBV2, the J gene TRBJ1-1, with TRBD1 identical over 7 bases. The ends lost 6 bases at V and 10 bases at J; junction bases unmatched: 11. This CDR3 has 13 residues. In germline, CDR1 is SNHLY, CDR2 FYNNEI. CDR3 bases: TGTGCCAGCAGGGCAACAGGGGCGTCTGGAGCTTTCTTT. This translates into CASRATGASGAFF.

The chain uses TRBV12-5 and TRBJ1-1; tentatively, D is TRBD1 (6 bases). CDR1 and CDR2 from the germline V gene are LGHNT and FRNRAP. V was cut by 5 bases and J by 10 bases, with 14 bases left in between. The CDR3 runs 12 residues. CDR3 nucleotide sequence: TGTGCTAGTGGTCCCCCGGAGGGGGGAGCTTTCTTT. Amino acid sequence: CASGPPEGGAFF.

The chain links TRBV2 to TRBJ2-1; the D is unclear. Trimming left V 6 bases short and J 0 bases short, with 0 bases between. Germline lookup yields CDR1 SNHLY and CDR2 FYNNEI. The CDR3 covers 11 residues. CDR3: CASSSYNEQFF. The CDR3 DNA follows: TGTGCCAGCAGCTCCTACAATGAGCAGTTCTTC.

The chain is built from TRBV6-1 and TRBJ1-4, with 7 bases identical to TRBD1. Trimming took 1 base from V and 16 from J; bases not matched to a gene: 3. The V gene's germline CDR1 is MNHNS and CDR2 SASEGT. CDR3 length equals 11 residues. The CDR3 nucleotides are TGTGCCAGCAGTGAAGGGGGACAGCGGTTTTTT. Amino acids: CASSEGGQRFF.